These T cell receptor beta chains were read from a single sample in a study of memory CD4+ T cells and cytomegalovirus serostatus. Assay: immunoSEQ multiplex PCR; the TCRdb copy retains only in-frame clones and omits some. The data hold about 50,000 clones, with 82% observed a single time. Input material: memory CD4+ T cells from blood. These receptors were taken from an adult in good health and CMV-seronegative. Both conserved end residues are part of each CDR3. A D gene is named only where the DNA matches it firmly. The size field is filled for only some rows; it gives once, few, many or a size class.

clone size	J gene	V gene	D gene	CDR3 DNA	CDR3 protein
.	TRBJ1-3	TRBV7-9	.	TGTGCCAGCAGCTCCGATGGGACGGCCGGAAACACCATATATTTT	CASSSDGTAGNTIYF
few	TRBJ1-5	TRBV4-1	.	TGCGCCAGCAGCCGATGGGCAGGGGCCAATCAGCCCCAGCATTTT	CASSRWAGANQPQHF
.	TRBJ2-1	TRBV7-8	TRBD1	TGTGCCAGCAGCCCCCTGACAGGGCAGTACAATGAGCAGTTCTTC	CASSPLTGQYNEQFF
few	TRBJ1-2	TRBV6-1	TRBD1	TGTGCCAGCAGTGAATCCGGGACAGGGGGCCTATATGGCTACACCTTC	CASSESGTGGLYGYTF
.	TRBJ2-5	TRBV5-4	.	TGTGCCAGCAGCTTGGGGGACTCGAGGACCCAGTACTTC	CASSLGDSRTQYF
.	TRBJ2-7	TRBV10-3	TRBD2	TGTGCCATCAGTGAGCCCCCGGGACTAGCGGGGTATCAGCAGTACTTC	CAISEPPGLAGYQQYF
once	TRBJ1-1	TRBV6-6	TRBD1	TGTGCCAGCAGTTACTCACTACAGGGGGTCACTGAAGCTTTCTTT	CASSYSLQGVTEAFF
few	TRBJ1-2	TRBV23-1	.	TGCGCCAGCAGTTGCAGAGAAAGCTACACCTTC	CASSCRESYTF
.	TRBJ2-1	TRBV5-4	.	TGTGCCAGCAGCCTCGTGGGGGGAAGCAACAATGAGCAGTTCTTC	CASSLVGGSNNEQFF
.	TRBJ1-1	TRBV6-1	TRBD1	TGTGCCGGCACCGCCAGGGGGGGCACTGAAGCTTTCTTT	CAGTARGGTEAFF
.	TRBJ2-5	TRBV30	TRBD1	TGTGCCTGGAGTGCGCGAGACAGGGGGAATCAAGAGACCCAGTACTTC	CAWSARDRGNQETQYF
.	TRBJ1-2	TRBV9	TRBD1	TGTGCCAGCGTGGGACAGGCGAACTATGGCTACACCTTC	CASVGQANYGYTF
.	TRBJ1-2	TRBV2	TRBD1	TGTGCCAGCAGTCGACAGGGGAGTGGCTACACCTTC	CASSRQGSGYTF
.	TRBJ1-3	TRBV28	.	TGTGCCAGCCATACTTCAGGTTTCGGAAACACCATATATTTT	CASHTSGFGNTIYF
.	TRBJ2-2	TRBV7-2	.	TGTGCCAGCAGCTTTAGGACAGACACCGGGGAGCTGTTTTTT	CASSFRTDTGELFF
once	TRBJ1-3	TRBV11-2	.	TGTGCCAGCAGCTCGCGCCGATCTGGAAACACCATATATTTT	CASSSRRSGNTIYF
.	TRBJ2-7	TRBV11-2	.	TGTGCCAGCAGCCAGGCTAACATAATCTCCGAGCAGTACTTC	CASSQANIISEQYF
few	TRBJ1-1	TRBV29-1	TRBD1	TGCAGCGTTGATATTTCGGGACAGGGGGCTGAAGCTTTCTTT	CSVDISGQGAEAFF
few	TRBJ1-2	TRBV4-2	.	TGTGCCAGCAGCCAAGAAGAGGACATAGCTGGCTACACCTTC	CASSQEEDIAGYTF